Here is one T cell receptor beta chain with its context. These data are taken from a study of T-cell reconstitution after alpha-beta-depleted transplantation in children. Preparation of the TCRbeta library used unique molecular identifiers. TCRdb re-analysed the PCR reads in MiXCR, keeping a single row per CDR3 protein. This table has a few hundred thousand distinct CDR3 sequences, roughly a tenth appearing once. Germline-derived CDR1 and CDR2 are SGHAT and FQNNGV. V was shortened by 0 bases and J by 7 bases, with 9 bases between the two germline ends. The CDR3 extends over 13 amino acids. V and J are TRBV11-2 and TRBJ1-2, with no clear D. This receptor was obtained from a human donor who donated a stem cell graft to a child with acute lymphoblastic leukemia. Sequencing was performed on PBMCs from the stem cell graft donor, taken from the stem cell graft. The CDR3 protein is CASSLDQDGGYTF. In DNA form, the CDR3 reads TGTGCCAGCAGCTTAGATCAGGATGGTGGCTACACCTTC.